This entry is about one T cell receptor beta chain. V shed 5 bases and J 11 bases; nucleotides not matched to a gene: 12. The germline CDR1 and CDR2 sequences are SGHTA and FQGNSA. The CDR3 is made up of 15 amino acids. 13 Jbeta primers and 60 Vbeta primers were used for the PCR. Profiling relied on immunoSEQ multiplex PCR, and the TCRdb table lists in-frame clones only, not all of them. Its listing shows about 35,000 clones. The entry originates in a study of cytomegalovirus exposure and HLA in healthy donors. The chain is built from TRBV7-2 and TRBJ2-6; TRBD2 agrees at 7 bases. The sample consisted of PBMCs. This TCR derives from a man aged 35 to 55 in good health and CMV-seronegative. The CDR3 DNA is TGTGCCAGCAGCACGGGACTACCCCCGACGTACGTCCTGACTTTC. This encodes CASSTGLPPTYVLTF.